This T cell receptor beta chain was identified in a study of Graves' ophthalmopathy and Graves' hyperthyroidism. There are 16 residues in the CDR3. Per germline, CDR1 MDHEN and CDR2 SYDVKM. Trimming took 6 bases from V and 2 from J; bases not matched to a gene: 8. The TCR beta CDR3 regions underwent amplification from RNA transcripts. The authors performed first-round RT-PCR with HTBI primers and then a second-round multiplex PCR. Using its own MiXCR run on the multiplex PCR reads, TCRdb lists one record per CDR3 protein. The table lists roughly 160,000 distinct CDR3 sequences, under 40% of them singletons. Physicians reached a diagnosis by relying on clinical symptoms, serum thyroxine, TRAb, thyroid ultrasound and orbital computed tomography. PBMCs came from roughly 10 ml of fresh peripheral blood.

The source of this sequence is a middle-aged woman with Graves' ophthalmopathy. V usage is TRBV28 and J usage is TRBJ2-5, with 11 bases fitting TRBD2. Input material: peripheral blood. CDR3 protein: CASSPLAGVDQETQYF. The CDR3 region has the DNA TGTGCCAGCAGCCCACTAGCGGGAGTGGATCAAGAGACCCAGTACTTC.